This T cell receptor beta chain was obtained from a study of radiotherapy plus CTLA-4 blockade in lung cancer. General study points: Dynamics of early blood T cell clones, together with interferon-beta, were reportedly the best predictors of response.

The V gene's germline CDR1 is SGDLS and CDR2 YYNGEE. J lost 7 bases, V lost 2 bases, and 7 bases had no gene match. CDR3 size: 16 residues. This clone was detected a few times. Its target is not known. This table comes from immunoSEQ multiplex PCR, and its TCRdb copy is limited to in-frame clones, with some not included. The table records approximately 97,000 clones, about 80% of them present only once. The sequence was obtained from a human donor with non-small cell lung cancer who had stable disease on radiotherapy plus ipilimumab. The sample was peripheral blood, taken from a patient treated with radiotherapy plus ipilimumab. The chain has TRBV9 and TRBJ2-1, with 12 bases identical to TRBD2. CDR3: CASSVGLAGGLNEQFF. The CDR3 DNA reads TGTGCCAGCAGCGTCGGGCTAGCGGGAGGGTTAAATGAGCAGTTCTTC.